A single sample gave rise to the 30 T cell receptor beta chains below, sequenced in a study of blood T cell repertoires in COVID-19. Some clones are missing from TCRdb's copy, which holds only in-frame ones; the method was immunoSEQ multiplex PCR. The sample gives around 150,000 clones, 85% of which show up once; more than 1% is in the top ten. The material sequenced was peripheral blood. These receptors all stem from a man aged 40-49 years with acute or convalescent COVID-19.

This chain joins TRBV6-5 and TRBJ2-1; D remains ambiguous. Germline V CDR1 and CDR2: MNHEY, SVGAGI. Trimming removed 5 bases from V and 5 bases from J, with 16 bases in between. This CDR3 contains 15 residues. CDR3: CASSSPTRPNNEQFF. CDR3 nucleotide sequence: TGTGCCAGCAGTAGCCCCACGCGCCCAAACAATGAGCAGTTCTTC.

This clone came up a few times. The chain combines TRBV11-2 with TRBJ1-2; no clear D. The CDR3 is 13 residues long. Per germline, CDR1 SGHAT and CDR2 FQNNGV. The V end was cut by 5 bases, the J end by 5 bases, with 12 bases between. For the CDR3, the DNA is TGTGCCAGCAGCCCTTACAATCCATATGGCTACACCTTC. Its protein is CASSPYNPYGYTF.

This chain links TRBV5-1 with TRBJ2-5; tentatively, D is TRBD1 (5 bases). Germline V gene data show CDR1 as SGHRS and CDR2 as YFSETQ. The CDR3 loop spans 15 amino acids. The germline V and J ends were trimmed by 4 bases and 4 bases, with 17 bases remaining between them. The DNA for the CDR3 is TGCGCCAGCAGCGTGGAAGTTCCAGGGTCAGAGACCCAGTACTTC. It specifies CASSVEVPGSETQYF.

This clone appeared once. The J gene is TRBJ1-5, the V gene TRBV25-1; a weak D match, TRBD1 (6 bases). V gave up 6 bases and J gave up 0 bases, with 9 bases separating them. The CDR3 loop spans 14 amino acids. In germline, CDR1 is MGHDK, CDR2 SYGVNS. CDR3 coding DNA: TGTGCCAGCAGCCGAGGGGGTAGCAATCAGCCCCAGCATTTT. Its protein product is CASSRGGSNQPQHF.

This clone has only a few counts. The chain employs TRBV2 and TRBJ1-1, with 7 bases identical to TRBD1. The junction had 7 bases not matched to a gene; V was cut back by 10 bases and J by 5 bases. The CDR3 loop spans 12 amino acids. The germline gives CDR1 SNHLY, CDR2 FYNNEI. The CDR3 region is CATLEQGTEAFF. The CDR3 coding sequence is TGTGCCACCCTAGAACAGGGGACTGAAGCTTTCTTT.

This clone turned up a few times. CDR3 loop: CASSQDLLNTEAFF. The CDR3 DNA is TGTGCCAGCAGCCAAGATCTCCTGAACACTGAAGCTTTCTTT. V gene TRBV14 combines with J gene TRBJ1-1; D is unresolved. The V end was cut by 0 bases, the J end by 0 bases, with 5 bases between. This CDR3 spans 14 amino acids. The V gene's germline CDR1 is SGHDN and CDR2 FVKESK. The full variable domain, with the rest looked up from reference TRBV14 and TRBJ1-1, is EAGVTQFPSHSVIEKGQTVTLRCDPISGHDNLYWYRRVMGKEIKFLLHFVKESKQDESGMPNNRFLAERTGGTYSTLKVQPAELEDSGVYFCASSQDLLNTEAFFGQGTRLTVV.

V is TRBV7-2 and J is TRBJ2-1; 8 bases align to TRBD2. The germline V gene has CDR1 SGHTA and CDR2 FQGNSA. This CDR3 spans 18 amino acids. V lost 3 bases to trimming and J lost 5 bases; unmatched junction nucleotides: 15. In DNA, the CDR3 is TGTGCCAGCAGCTTCCACCGATTCGCGGGGGGTCCTAACAATGAGCAGTTCTTC. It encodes CASSFHRFAGGPNNEQFF.

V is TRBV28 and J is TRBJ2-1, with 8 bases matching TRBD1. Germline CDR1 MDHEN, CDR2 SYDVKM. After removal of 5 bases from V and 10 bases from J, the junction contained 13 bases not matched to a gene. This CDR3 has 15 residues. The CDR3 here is CASSPRDRPAKEQFF. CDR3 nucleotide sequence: TGTGCCAGCAGTCCCCGGGACAGGCCGGCGAAAGAGCAGTTCTTC. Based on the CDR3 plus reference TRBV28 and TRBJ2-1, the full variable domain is DVKVTQSSRYLVKRTGEKVFLECVQDMDHENMFWYRQDPGLGLRLIYFSYDVKMKEKGDIPEGYSVSREKKERFSLILESASTNQTSMYLCASSPRDRPAKEQFFGPGTRLTVL.

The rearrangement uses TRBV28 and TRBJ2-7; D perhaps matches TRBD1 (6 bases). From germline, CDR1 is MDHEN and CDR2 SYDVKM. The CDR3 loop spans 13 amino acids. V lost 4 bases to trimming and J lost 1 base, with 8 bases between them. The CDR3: CASSWTVSYEQYF. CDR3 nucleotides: TGTGCCAGCAGTTGGACAGTATCCTACGAGCAGTACTTC.

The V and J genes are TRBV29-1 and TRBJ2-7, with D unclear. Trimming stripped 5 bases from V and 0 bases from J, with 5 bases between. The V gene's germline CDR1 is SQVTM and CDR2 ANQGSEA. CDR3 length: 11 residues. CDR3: CSVSSSYEQYF. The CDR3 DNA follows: TGCAGCGTTTCGAGCTCCTACGAGCAGTACTTC.

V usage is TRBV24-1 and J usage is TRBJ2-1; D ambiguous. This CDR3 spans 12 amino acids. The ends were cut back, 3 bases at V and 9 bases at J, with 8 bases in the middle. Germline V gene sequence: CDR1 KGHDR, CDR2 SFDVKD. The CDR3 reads CATSDTGGEQFF. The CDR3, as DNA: TGTGCCACCAGTGATACGGGTGGTGAGCAGTTCTTC.

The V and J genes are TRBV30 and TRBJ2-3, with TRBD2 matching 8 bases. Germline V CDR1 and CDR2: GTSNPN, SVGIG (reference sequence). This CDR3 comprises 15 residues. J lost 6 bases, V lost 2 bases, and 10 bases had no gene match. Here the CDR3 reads CAWSTGAGAIDTQYF. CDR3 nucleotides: TGTGCCTGGAGTACTGGAGCGGGGGCAATCGATACGCAGTATTTT.

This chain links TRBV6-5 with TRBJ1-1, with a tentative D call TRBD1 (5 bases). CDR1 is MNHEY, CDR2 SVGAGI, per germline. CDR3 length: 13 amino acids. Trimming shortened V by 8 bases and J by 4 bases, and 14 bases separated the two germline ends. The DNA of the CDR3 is TGTGCCAGCGGGTCGGGCAGGGTCACTGAAGCTTTCTTT. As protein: CASGSGRVTEAFF.

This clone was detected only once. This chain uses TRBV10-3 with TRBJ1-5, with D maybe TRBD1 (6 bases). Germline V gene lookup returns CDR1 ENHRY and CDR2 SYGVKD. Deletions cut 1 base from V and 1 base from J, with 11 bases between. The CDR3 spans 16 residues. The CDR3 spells CAISEFRQASNQPQHF. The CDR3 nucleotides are TGTGCCATCAGTGAGTTTAGACAGGCGAGCAATCAGCCCCAGCATTTT.

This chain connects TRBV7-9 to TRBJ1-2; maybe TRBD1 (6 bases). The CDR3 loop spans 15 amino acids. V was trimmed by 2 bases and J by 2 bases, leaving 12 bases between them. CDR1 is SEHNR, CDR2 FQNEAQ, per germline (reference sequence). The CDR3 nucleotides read TGTGCCAGCAGCTTATTGGGGGGGCCAAACTATGGCTACACCTTC. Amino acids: CASSLLGGPNYGYTF.

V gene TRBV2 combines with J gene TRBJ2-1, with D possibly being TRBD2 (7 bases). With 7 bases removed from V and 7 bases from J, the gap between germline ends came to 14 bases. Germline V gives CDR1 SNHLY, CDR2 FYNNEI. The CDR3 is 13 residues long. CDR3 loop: CASTREGGNEQFF. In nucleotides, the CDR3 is TGTGCCAGCACCCGAGAGGGGGGGAATGAGCAGTTCTTC.

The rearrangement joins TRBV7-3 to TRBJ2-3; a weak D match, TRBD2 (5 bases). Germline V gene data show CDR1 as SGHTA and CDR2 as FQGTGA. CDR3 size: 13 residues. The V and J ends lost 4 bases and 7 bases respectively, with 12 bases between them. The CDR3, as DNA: TGTGCCAGCAGCTCCACCCCCGGGAATACGCAGTATTTT. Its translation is CASSSTPGNTQYF.

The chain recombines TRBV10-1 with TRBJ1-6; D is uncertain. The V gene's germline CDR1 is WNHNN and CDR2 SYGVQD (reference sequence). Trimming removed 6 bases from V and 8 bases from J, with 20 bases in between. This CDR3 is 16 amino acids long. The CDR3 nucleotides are TGCGCCAGCAGCATACTCGAGCCCTCTCTCGATTCACCCCTCCACTTT. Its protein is CASSILEPSLDSPLHF.

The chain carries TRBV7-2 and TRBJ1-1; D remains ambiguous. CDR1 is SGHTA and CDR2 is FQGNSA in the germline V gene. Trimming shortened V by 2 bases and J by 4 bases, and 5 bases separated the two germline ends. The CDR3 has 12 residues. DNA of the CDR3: TGTGCCAGCAGCTTATATTCCACTGAAGCTTTCTTT. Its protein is CASSLYSTEAFF.

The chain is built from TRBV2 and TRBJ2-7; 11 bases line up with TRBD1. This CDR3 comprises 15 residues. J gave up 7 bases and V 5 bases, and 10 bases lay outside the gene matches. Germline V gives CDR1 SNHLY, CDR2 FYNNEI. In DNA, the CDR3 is TGTGCCAGCAGTTATCTAGGACAGGGGGCGGGGGAGCAGTACTTC. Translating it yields CASSYLGQGAGEQYF.

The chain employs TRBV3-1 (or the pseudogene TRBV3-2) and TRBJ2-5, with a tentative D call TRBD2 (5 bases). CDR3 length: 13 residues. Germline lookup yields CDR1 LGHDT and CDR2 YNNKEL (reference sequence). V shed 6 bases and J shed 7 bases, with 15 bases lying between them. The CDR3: CASSHTKEGTQYF. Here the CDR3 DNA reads TGTGCCAGCAGTCATACTAAAGAGGGGACCCAGTACTTC.

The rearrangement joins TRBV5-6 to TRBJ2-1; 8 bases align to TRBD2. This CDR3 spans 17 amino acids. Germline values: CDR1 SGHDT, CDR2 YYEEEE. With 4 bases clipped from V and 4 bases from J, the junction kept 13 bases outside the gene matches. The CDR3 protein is CASSARLARGVYNEQFF. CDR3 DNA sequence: TGTGCCAGCAGCGCCAGACTAGCGAGGGGAGTATACAATGAGCAGTTCTTC.

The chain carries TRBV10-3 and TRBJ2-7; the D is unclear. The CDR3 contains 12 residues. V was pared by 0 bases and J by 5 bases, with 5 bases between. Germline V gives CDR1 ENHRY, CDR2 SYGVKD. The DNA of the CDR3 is TGTGCCATCAGTGAGTCTAGCCACGAGCAGTACTTC. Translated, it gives CAISESSHEQYF.

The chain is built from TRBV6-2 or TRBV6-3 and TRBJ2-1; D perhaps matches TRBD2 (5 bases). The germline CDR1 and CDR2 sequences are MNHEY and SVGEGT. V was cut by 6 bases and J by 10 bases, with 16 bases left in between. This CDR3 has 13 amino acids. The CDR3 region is CASSRGETHEQFF. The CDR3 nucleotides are TGTGCCAGCAGCCGGGGAGAGACCCACGAGCAGTTCTTC.

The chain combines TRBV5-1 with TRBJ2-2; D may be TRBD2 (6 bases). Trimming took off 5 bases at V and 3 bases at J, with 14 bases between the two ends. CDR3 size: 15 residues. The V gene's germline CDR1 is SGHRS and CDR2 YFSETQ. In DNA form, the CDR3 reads TGCGCCAGCAGAATTACTAGCCCTCACACCGGGGAGCTGTTTTTT. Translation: CASRITSPHTGELFF. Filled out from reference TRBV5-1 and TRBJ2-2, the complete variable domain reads KAGVTQTPRYLIKTRGQQVTLSCSPISGHRSVSWYQQTPGQGLQFLFEYFSETQRNKGNFPGRFSGRQFSNSRSEMNVSTLELGDSALYLCASRITSPHTGELFFGEGSRLTVL.

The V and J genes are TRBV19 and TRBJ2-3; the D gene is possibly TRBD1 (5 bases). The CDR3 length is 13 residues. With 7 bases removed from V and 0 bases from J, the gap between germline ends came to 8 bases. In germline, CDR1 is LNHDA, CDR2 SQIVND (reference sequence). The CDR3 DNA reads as TGTGCCAGTAAGACAGCTAGCACAGATACGCAGTATTTT. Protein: CASKTASTDTQYF.

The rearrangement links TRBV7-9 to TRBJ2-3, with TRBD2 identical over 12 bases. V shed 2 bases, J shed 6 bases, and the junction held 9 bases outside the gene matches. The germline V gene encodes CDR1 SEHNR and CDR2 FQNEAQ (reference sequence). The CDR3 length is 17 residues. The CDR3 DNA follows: TGTGCCAGCAGCTTATATGCTAGCGGGGGGGCCACGGATACGCAGTATTTT. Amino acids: CASSLYASGGATDTQYF.

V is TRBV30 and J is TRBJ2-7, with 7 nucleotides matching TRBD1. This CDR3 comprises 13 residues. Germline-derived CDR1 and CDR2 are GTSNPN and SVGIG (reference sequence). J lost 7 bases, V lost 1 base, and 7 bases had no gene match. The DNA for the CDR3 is TGTGCCTGGAGTGCCGACAGGGAAACAGAGCAGTACTTC. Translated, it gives CAWSADRETEQYF.

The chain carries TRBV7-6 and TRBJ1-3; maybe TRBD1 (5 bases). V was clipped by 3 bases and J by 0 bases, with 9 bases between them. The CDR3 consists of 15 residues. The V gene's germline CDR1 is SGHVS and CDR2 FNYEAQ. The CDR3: CASSLQGFSGNTIYF. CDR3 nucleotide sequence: TGTGCCAGCAGCTTGCAGGGCTTCTCTGGAAACACCATATATTTT.

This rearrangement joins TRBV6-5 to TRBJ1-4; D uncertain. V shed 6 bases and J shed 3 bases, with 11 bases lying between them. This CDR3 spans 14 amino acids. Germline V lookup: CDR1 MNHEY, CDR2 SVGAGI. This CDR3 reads CASSSFQANEKLFF. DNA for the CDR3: TGTGCCAGCAGCAGCTTTCAGGCTAATGAAAAACTGTTTTTT.